The clone carrying this TCR beta chain has only one observation. Stated treatment: roughly 20 received Ad26.COV2.S at low or high dose, single or two shots; roughly five received placebo; per-sample allocation not given. Sampling occurred on day 63 after the first vaccine or placebo injection. This specimen belongs to a study of Ad26.COV2.S vaccination and SARS-CoV-2 variants. V was shortened by 4 bases and J by 8 bases, with 17 bases between the two germline ends. CDR1 is SGHRS and CDR2 is YFSETQ in the germline V gene. CDR3 length equals 14 residues. Profiling relied on immunoSEQ multiplex PCR, and the TCRdb table lists in-frame clones only, not all of them. The sample consists of 400,000 to 450,000 clones, more than 80% of them appearing once.

This sample comprised peripheral blood, obtained in a trial of Ad26.COV2.S vaccine versus placebo. This chain joins TRBV5-1 and TRBJ2-3, with D perhaps matching TRBD1 (6 bases). The receptor's source is a person aged 18-65 years who received the Ad26.COV2.S COVID-19 vaccine or a placebo. The CDR3 loop reads CASSLDRPRGTQYF. In DNA form, the CDR3 reads TGCGCCAGCAGCCTGGACAGACCAAGGGGTACGCAGTATTTT.